This T cell receptor (beta chain) was recovered during a study of control samples from healthy donors and cancer patients. The table lists this clone with a count of one. Libraries were prepared by immunoSEQ multiplex PCR; TCRdb keeps only in-frame clonotypes and omits some of them. The table includes about 130,000 clones, roughly 92% detected once. The receptor comes from a man aged 80 or over with head and neck cancer. The sequenced sample consisted of PBMCs.

The chain's CDR3 is CASSKEGRGRESTDTQYF. The DNA of the CDR3 is TGTGCCAGCAGCAAAGAGGGGAGGGGGAGGGAAAGCACAGATACGCAGTATTTT. V usage is TRBV21-1 and J usage is TRBJ2-3; the table's D call TRBD2 went unverified against the DNA. TRBV21-1 is a known pseudogene. The CDR3 runs to 18 residues.